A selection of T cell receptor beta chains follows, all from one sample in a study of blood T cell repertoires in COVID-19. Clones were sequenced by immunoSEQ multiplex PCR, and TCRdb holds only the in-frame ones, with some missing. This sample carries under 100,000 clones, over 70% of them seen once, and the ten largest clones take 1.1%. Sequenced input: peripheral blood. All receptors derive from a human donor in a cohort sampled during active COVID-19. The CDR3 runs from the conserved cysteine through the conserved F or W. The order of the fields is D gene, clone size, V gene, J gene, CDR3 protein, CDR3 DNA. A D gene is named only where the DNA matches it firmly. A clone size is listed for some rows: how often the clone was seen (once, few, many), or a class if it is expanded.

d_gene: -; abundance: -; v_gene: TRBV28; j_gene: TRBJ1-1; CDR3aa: CASSLSIQGRGAFF; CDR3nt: TGTGCCAGCAGTTTAAGTATACAAGGTAGAGGCGCTTTCTTT
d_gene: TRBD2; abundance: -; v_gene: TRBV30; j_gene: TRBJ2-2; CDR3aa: CAWSGPSGGNTGELFF; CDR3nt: TGTGCCTGGAGCGGCCCTAGCGGGGGGAACACCGGGGAGCTGTTTTTT
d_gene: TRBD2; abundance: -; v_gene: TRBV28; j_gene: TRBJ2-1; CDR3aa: CASSGTSGRGGIF; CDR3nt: TGTGCCAGCAGCGGGACTAGCGGGAGGGGAGGGATCTTC
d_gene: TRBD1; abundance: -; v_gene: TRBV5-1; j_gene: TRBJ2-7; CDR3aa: CASSLGDRSYEQYF; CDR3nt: TGCGCCAGCAGCTTGGGGGACAGGTCCTACGAGCAGTACTTC
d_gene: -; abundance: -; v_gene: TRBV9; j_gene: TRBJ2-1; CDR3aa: CASSAEGRSYNEQFF; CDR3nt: TGTGCCAGCAGCGCGGAGGGAAGATCCTACAATGAGCAGTTCTTC
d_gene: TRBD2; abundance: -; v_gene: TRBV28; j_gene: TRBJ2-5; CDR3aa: CASRLGGGQETQYF; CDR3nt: TGTGCCAGCAGGCTCGGGGGGGGCCAAGAGACCCAGTACTTC
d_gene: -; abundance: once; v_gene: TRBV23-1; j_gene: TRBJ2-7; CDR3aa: CASSPKADEQYF; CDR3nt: TGCGCCAGCAGTCCGAAGGCGGACGAGCAGTACTTC
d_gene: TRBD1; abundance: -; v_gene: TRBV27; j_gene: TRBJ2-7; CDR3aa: CASRNRGLSYEQYF; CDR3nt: TGTGCCAGCAGAAACAGGGGGTTGTCCTACGAGCAGTACTTC
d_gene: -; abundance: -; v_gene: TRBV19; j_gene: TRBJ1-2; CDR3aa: CASRVRLGYGYTF; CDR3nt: TGTGCCAGTAGGGTCCGACTGGGCTATGGCTACACCTTC
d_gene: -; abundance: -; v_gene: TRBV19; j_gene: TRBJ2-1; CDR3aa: CASSSQTTSSYNEQFF; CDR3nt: TGTGCCAGTAGTTCCCAAACCACAAGCTCCTACAATGAGCAGTTCTTC
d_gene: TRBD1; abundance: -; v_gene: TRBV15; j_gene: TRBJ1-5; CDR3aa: CATQDRGGYEVGQPQHF; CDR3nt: TGTGCCACTCAGGACAGGGGCGGTTACGAGGTAGGGCAGCCCCAGCATTTT
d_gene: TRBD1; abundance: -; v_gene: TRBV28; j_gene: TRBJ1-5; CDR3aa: CASRQRLGGYNQPQHF; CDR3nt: TGTGCCAGCAGACAGAGACTAGGGGGCTACAATCAGCCCCAGCATTTT
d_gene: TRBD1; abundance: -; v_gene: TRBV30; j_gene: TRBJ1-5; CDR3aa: CAWSVRSQGGPQHF; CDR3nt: TGTGCCTGGAGTGTACGATCGCAAGGGGGCCCTCAGCATTTT
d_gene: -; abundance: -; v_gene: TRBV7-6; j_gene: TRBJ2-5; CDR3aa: CASSPGQETQYF; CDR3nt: TGTGCCAGCAGCCCCGGGCAAGAGACCCAGTACTTC
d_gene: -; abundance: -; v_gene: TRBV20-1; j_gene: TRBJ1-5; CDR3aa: CSASIPNQPQHF; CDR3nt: TGCAGTGCTAGTATCCCGAATCAGCCCCAGCATTTT
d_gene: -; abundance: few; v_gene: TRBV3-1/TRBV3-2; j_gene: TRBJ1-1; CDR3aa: CASSHRNTEAFF; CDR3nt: TGTGCCAGCAGCCATCGGAACACTGAAGCTTTCTTT
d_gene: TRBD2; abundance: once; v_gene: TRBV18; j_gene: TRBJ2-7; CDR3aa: CASSPPGTNEQYF; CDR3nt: TGTGCCAGCTCACCACCAGGGACTAACGAGCAGTACTTC
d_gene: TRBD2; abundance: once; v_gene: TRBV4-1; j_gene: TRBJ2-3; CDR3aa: CASSQDGLAGGPWVTDTQYF; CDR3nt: TGCGCCAGCAGCCAAGATGGACTAGCGGGAGGGCCATGGGTCACAGATACGCAGTATTTT
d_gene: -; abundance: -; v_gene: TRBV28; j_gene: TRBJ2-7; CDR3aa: CASSLTVTEQYF; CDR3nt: TGTGCCAGCAGTTTGACAGTGACCGAGCAGTACTTC
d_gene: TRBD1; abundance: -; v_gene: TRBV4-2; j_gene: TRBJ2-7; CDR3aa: CASSQVDRGISEQYF; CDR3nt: TGTGCCAGCAGCCAAGTGGACAGGGGAATAAGCGAGCAGTACTTC
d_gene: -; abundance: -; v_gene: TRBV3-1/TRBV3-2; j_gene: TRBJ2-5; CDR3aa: CASSLPRSPETQYF; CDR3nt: TGTGCCAGCAGCCTACCACGGAGCCCAGAGACCCAGTACTTC
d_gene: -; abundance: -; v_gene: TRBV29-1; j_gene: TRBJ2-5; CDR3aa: CSVFRQGAVFGQETQYF; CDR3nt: TGCAGCGTTTTCAGGCAGGGTGCGGTCTTCGGACAAGAGACCCAGTACTTC
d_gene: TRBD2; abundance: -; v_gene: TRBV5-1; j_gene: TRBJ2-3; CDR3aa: CANLAGDSTDTQYF; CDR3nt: TGCGCCAATTTAGCGGGAGACTCGACAGATACGCAGTATTTT
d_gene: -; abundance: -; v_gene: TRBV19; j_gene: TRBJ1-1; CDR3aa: CASTLKEGRGAFF; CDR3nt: TGTGCCAGTACTTTGAAGGAGGGTAGGGGAGCTTTCTTT
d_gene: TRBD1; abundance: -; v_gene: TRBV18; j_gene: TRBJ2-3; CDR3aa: CASSASGTAGDTQYF; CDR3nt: TGTGCCAGCTCAGCGTCCGGGACAGCTGGCGATACGCAGTATTTT
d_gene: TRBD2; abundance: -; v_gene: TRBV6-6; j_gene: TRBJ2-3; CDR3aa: CASKPGRDTDTQYF; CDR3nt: TGTGCCAGCAAACCCGGGAGGGACACAGATACGCAGTATTTT
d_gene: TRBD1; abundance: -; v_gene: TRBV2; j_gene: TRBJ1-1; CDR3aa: CASSEPGTGNSDTEAFF; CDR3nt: TGTGCCAGCAGTGAGCCCGGGACAGGGAACTCGGACACTGAAGCTTTCTTT
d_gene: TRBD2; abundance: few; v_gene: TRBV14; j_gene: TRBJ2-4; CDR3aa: CASSPGTSGVRAKNIQYF; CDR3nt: TGTGCCAGCAGCCCCGGGACTAGCGGCGTCAGAGCCAAAAACATTCAGTACTTC
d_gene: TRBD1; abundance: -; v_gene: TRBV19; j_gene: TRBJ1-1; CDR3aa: CASSTQWTGEAFF; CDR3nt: TGTGCCAGTAGTACCCAGTGGACAGGCGAAGCTTTCTTT
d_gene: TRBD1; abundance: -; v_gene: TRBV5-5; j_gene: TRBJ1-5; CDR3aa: CASGRTGQPNQPQHF; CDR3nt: TGTGCCAGCGGCCGGACAGGGCAGCCCAATCAGCCCCAGCATTTT
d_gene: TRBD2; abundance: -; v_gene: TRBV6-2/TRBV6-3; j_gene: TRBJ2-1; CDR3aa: CASGPLRTSSYNEQFF; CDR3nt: TGTGCCAGCGGCCCCCTGAGGACTAGCTCCTACAATGAGCAGTTCTTC
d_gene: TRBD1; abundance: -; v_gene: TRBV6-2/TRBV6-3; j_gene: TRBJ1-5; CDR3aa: CASSPYRGTVNQPQHF; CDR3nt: TGTGCCAGCAGTCCCTACCGCGGGACAGTTAATCAGCCCCAGCATTTT
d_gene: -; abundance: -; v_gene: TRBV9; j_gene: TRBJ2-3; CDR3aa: CASSVSRSLDTDTQYF; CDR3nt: TGTGCCAGCAGCGTTAGCCGCTCCTTAGATACAGATACGCAGTATTTT
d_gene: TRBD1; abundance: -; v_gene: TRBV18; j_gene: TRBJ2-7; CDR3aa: CASSSTGGNEQYF; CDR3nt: TGTGCCAGCTCATCGACAGGGGGCAACGAGCAGTACTTC
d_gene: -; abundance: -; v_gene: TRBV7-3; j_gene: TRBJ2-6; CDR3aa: CASSIEGGSGANVLTF; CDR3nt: TGTGCCAGCTCGATCGAGGGAGGTTCTGGGGCCAACGTCCTGACTTTC
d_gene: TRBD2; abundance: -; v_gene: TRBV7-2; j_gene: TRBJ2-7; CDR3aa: CASSPLGVAGDYEQYF; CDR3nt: TGTGCCAGCAGCCCCCTAGGGGTAGCGGGAGACTACGAGCAGTACTTC